The TCR beta chain under discussion was sequenced for a study of blood T cells in healthy people across ages. Combining a sample-barcoded 5' primer with a J-beta primer mix, a second PCR ran for roughly 6 to 12 cycles. MiXCR, applied by TCRdb to the 5' RACE reads, yields one record per CDR3 protein. The sample includes about 780,000 distinct CDR3 sequences, about 45% seen only once; the top ten take about a sixth. The length of the CDR3 is 16 residues. V was pared by 5 bases and J by 9 bases, with 11 bases of the junction left unmatched. Germline V CDR1 and CDR2: SEHNR, FQNEAQ (reference sequence). This clonotype was detected only a few times. No antigen is known for it. General study findings and limits: Age brought a roughly linear fall in TCR beta diversity measured per million T cells. Any conclusive comparison of naive versus antigen-experienced cells was prevented by using unsorted PBMCs. The unknown donor CMV status may have confounded expanded clonotype changes.

All donors came from Russia, were Caucasian and healthy, and spanned ages 6 to 90. The sample consisted of blood. This TCR was sampled from a man older than 75 in good health. V gene TRBV7-9 combines with J gene TRBJ2-1, with 12 positions matching TRBD2. This CDR3 is CASSLHSSGRVGEQFF. The CDR3 coding sequence is TGTGCCAGCAGCCTACACTCTAGCGGGAGGGTCGGTGAGCAGTTCTTC.